What follows describes a single T cell receptor beta chain. Its antigen is as yet unknown. This record belongs to a study of siplizumab effects on memory and regulatory T cells. This CDR3 comprises 13 residues. Sequenced by immunoSEQ multiplex PCR; TCRdb stores in-frame clones only, minus some. The data show about 120,000 clones, roughly 93% seen once. General study points: Sequences that were alloreactive and traceable to unstimulated CD4+ memory cells were significantly reduced by siplizumab. Unstimulated subsets captured only a minor fraction of alloreactive clones.

This clonotype was obtained from a human donor in good health. Sequences were obtained from non-Treg CD4+ T cells sorted from blood. The rearrangement links TRBV21-1 to TRBJ2-1; the table's D call TRBD2 went unverified against the DNA. TRBV21-1 corresponds to a pseudogene. The CDR3 sequence is CAWRLAEYNEQFF. CDR3 in DNA: TGTGCCTGGAGACTAGCGGAGTACAATGAGCAGTTCTTC.